Listed below are T cell receptor beta chains from one sample, sequenced in a study of blood T cell repertoires in COVID-19. Clones were read by immunoSEQ multiplex PCR, and TCRdb kept only the in-frame ones, dropping some. The table has a few hundred thousand clones, around 90% seen once. The sequenced sample consisted of PBMCs or T cells enriched from blood (not recorded which). The receptors stem from a woman aged 18-29 years with acute COVID-19. CDR3s include the opening cysteine and the closing phenylalanine or tryptophan. Fields, in order: J gene, D gene, V gene, clone size, CDR3 protein, CDR3 DNA. D genes are given only for firm matches. For some rows the clone size is stated as once, few or many, or as a class when expanded; others skip it.

TRBJ1-1	NA	TRBV3-1/TRBV3-2	NA	CASSQDSRPSAEAFF	TGTGCCAGCAGCCAAGATTCCAGGCCCAGTGCTGAAGCTTTCTTT
TRBJ2-3	TRBD2	TRBV6-4	NA	CASSDSHGRADTQYF	TGTGCCAGCAGTGACTCCCACGGGAGGGCAGATACGCAGTATTTT
TRBJ2-5	TRBD2	TRBV30	NA	CAWDPGLQETQYF	TGTGCCTGGGACCCGGGACTACAAGAGACCCAGTACTTC
TRBJ1-1	NA	TRBV7-9	NA	CASSTRTAEAFF	TGTGCCAGCAGCACGCGGACAGCTGAAGCTTTCTTT
TRBJ1-5	NA	TRBV28	once	CASSRAGSTNQPQHF	TGTGCCAGCAGCAGAGCGGGGTCAACAAATCAGCCCCAGCATTTT
TRBJ2-5	TRBD1	TRBV6-2/TRBV6-3	NA	CASSPRAPDRDQETQYF	TGTGCCAGCAGCCCTAGGGCCCCAGACAGGGACCAAGAGACCCAGTACTTC
TRBJ1-2	NA	TRBV7-9	once	CASTHGGDELGYGYTF	TGTGCCAGCACTCACGGGGGGGACGAGTTGGGCTATGGCTACACCTTC
TRBJ2-5	NA	TRBV4-2	few	CASSQDLGGGETQYF	TGTGCCAGCAGCCAAGATCTGGGGGGTGGGGAGACCCAGTACTTC
TRBJ2-4	NA	TRBV19	NA	CASSIERHIQYF	TGTGCCAGTAGTATTGAGCGACACATTCAGTACTTC
TRBJ2-7	NA	TRBV5-1	NA	CASSPGEGLVDEQYF	TGCGCCAGCAGCCCAGGGGAGGGACTGGTCGACGAGCAGTACTTC
TRBJ1-5	NA	TRBV19	NA	CASSTPGVPLNQPQHF	TGTGCCAGTAGTACCCCAGGGGTACCTTTGAATCAGCCCCAGCATTTT
TRBJ2-1	TRBD2	TRBV9	NA	CASSYPAGGPGVVNNEQFF	TGTGCCAGCAGCTACCCGGCGGGAGGGCCGGGGGTAGTCAACAATGAGCAGTTCTTC
TRBJ2-7	TRBD2	TRBV5-1	NA	CASSLQTSGYEQYF	TGCGCCAGCAGCCTCCAGACTAGCGGCTACGAGCAGTACTTC